The following is a TCR beta chain sequence with its context. Its antigen is unknown. The sample originates from a study of CD8+ T cells in alopecia areata. Looking at the study overall: Treated patients were dosed with oral tofacitinib, taking 5 to 10 mg twice daily.

Extracted RNA was reverse transcribed, and the resulting cDNA served as sequencing template. Sequencing was performed with immunoSEQ multiplex PCR; in TCRdb, only in-frame clones are kept and a portion is missing. The sample holds roughly 6,600 clones; 55% to 70% are singletons and the top ten take 16%. Treatment given: oral pan-JAK inhibitor, 5-10 mg twice daily. As part of sample collection, lesional scalp punch biopsies and peripheral blood were taken from alopecia areata patients. V trimming: 6 bases; J trimming: 2 bases; junction bases outside the gene matches: 5. CDR1 and CDR2 (germline): SEHNR, FQNEAQ (reference sequence). The CDR3 runs to 16 residues. Points from the study as a whole: Researchers say the link of baseline CD8+ expansion to response remains uncertain, with one nonresponder.

This receptor was taken from a human donor with alopecia areata. The sequencing used skin, collected at week 4, from a patient treated with tofacitinib. The rearrangement joins TRBV7-9 to TRBJ2-1; 12 bases line up with TRBD2. DNA for the CDR3: TGTGCCAGCAGATCGACTAGCGGGGGTACCTACAATGAGCAGTTCTTC. It translates to CASRSTSGGTYNEQFF.